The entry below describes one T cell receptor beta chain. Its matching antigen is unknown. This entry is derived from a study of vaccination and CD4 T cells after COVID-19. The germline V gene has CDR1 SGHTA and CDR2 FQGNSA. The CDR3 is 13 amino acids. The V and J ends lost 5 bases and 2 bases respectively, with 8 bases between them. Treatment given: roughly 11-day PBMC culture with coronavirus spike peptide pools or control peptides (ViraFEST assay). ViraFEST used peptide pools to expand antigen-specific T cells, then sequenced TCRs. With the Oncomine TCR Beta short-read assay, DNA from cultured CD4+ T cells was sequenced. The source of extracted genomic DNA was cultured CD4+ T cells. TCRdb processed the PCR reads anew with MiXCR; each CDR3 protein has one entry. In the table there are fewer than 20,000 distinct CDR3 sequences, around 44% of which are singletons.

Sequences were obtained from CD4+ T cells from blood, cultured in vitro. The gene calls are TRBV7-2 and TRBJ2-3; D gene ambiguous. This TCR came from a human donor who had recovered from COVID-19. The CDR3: CASSDQHTDTQYF. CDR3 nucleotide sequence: TGTGCCAGCAGCGACCAGCACACAGATACGCAGTATTTT.